The present T cell receptor (beta chain) was sequenced within a study of cytomegalovirus exposure and HLA in healthy donors (dated by TCRdb to the late 2010s). Study-level background: According to a later analysis, one platform produced both the approximately 110 validation repertoires and the 550 to 800 repertoires of the first cohort. Along with the approximately 650-subject first cohort, a separate validation cohort of over a hundred different subjects was used. The study aimed to test whether cataloging public T cell receptors could reveal signatures of past pathogen exposure. To predict cytomegalovirus infection status, the study brought together high-throughput TCR immunosequencing, statistical association of individual TCRs with disease status, and machine learning. Results and caveats for the whole study, not just this receptor: Most TCR sequences were observed very rarely across donors, whereas some public TCRs were present in many individuals. Subsequent analysis determined that TCRs grouped into clusters in the first cohort also showed a tendency toward co-occurrence across the approximately 120 validation repertoires, and approximately 94% of cluster scores exceeded 0. The classifier was reported to diagnose cytomegalovirus status with high specificity and sensitivity in both the original and validation cohorts. The authors suggested that the approach could potentially be generalized to other disease states and immunological phenotypes. A later analysis had no HLA typing for the validation cohort, so co-occurrence there was scored across all 120 repertoires. In the study, approximately 160 TCR beta chains were listed as associated with cytomegalovirus. A few of the identified cytomegalovirus-associated TCR beta chains were confirmed in vitro to be specific for cytomegalovirus antigens.

Trimming removed 5 bases from V and 5 bases from J; the gene matches leave 8 bases unexplained. Measured from the cysteine to the phenylalanine, the CDR3 is 15 residues long. Only the CDR3 DNA stays, 45 bases, in frame from base 1. Based on the germline V gene, the CDR1 and CDR2 sequences are SGHRS and YFSETQ. This clone showed up just once. What this receptor recognizes is not known. No base qualities exist here, and no much larger clone lies one base off it. The library was built by means of the immunoSEQ multiplex PCR assay. The source study handled its data this way. A statistical classification framework was developed to diagnose cytomegalovirus status using the catalog of TCR beta chain sequences. The table was pulled from immuneACCESS by TCRdb, which kept in-frame rearrangements only. Such tables lose some clones; where checked, under half of the loss comes from unresolved V genes, and the rest has no known cause. V and J calls and clone size follow that table, whereas D and trimming were derived from the DNA. The sample profile shows about 140,000 clones; less than 90% of them were found once. 2.9% of the sample is in the top ten clones.

The donors were included in the validation cohort of roughly 120 subjects, a group kept apart from the roughly 700-subject first cohort. This receptor was identified in a man between 18 and 29 years old in good health and CMV-seronegative. Sequencing was performed on PBMCs. The V gene is TRBV5-1 and the J gene is TRBJ2-1; TRBD2 lines up with 9 middle nucleotides. The CDR3 is CASSLVRTSDNEQFF. The base sequence is TGCGCCAGCAGTCTGGTACGGACTAGCGACAATGAGCAGTTCTTC.